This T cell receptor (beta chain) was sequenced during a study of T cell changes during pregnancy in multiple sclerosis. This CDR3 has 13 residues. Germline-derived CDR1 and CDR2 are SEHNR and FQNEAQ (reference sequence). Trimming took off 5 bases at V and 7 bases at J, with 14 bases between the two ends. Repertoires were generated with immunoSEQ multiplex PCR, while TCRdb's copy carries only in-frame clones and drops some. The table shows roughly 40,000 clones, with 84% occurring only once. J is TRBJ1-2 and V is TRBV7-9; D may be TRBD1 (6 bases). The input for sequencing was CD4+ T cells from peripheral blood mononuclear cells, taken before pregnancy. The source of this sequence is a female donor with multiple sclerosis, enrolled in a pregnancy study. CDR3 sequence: CASSMTGASGYTF. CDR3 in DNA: TGTGCCAGCAGCATGACAGGCGCAAGTGGCTACACCTTC.